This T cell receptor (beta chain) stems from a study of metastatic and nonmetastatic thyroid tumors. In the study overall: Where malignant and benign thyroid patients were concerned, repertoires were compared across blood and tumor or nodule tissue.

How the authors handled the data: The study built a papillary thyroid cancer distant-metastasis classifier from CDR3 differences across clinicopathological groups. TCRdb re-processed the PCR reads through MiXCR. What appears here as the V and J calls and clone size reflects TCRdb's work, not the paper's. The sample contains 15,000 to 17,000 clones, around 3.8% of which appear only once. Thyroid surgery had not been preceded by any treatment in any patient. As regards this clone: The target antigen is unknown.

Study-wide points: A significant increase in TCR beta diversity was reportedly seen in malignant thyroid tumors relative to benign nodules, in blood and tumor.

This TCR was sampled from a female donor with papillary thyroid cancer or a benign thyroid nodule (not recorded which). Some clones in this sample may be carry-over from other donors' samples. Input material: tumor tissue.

The CDR3 sequence: CSARDQGFYGYTF. Written as DNA, the CDR3 is TGCAGTGCTAGAGATCAGGGGTTCTATGGCTACACCTTC. The chain carries TRBV20-1 and TRBJ1-2; TRBD1 might be the D (6 bases). The CDR3 covers 13 residues. V was cut by 0 bases and J by 4 bases, with 9 bases left in between. Germline V gene data show CDR1 as DFQATT and CDR2 as SNEGSKA (reference sequence).